Given below is one T cell receptor (beta chain) in context. Its antigen is not identified. Sequencing used immunoSEQ multiplex PCR; TCRdb keeps in-frame clones, though not all of them. Here the sample spans around 150,000 clones, around 85% being singletons. V lost 5 bases, J lost 0 bases, and 8 bases lay in between. The germline V gene has CDR1 SGHRS and CDR2 YFSETQ. The CDR3 consists of 14 residues. This entry is derived from a study of T cell responses to AZD1222 COVID-19 vaccine. Broader study findings: Reports indicate that nearly half of spike-specific TCRs are directed at unmutated variant regions.

The origin of this receptor is an adult who received the MenACWY meningococcal vaccine as a control. The rearrangement uses TRBV5-1 and TRBJ2-2, with unresolved D. The sequencing here drew on peripheral blood, taken 28 days after the second dose of the MenACWY control vaccine. The CDR3 region is CASRVAPNTGELFF. In nucleotides, the CDR3 is TGCGCCAGCAGAGTGGCCCCGAACACCGGGGAGCTGTTTTTT. Supplemented by reference TRBV5-1 and TRBJ2-2, the full variable domain reads KAGVTQTPRYLIKTRGQQVTLSCSPISGHRSVSWYQQTPGQGLQFLFEYFSETQRNKGNFPGRFSGRQFSNSRSEMNVSTLELGDSALYLCASRVAPNTGELFFGEGSRLTVL.